The rows below give T cell receptor beta chains drawn from one sample of a study of blood T cell repertoires in COVID-19. Generated by immunoSEQ multiplex PCR, the TCRdb table keeps only in-frame clones and is missing some. The profile shows approximately 120,000 clones, about 88% of them singletons. Sequenced material: peripheral blood. These receptors all come from a woman older than 75 with acute or convalescent COVID-19. Each CDR3 is given with its conserved first and last residue. D genes are given only for firm matches. Expanded clones are given a class, and other clones once, few, many or no size at all.

- TRBJ1-5 TRBV19 - CASSINNQPQHF TGTGCCAGTAGTATAAACAACCAGCCCCAGCATTTT
- TRBJ1-3 TRBV4-3 TRBD1 CASSQDRGPGNTIYF TGCGCCAGCAGCCAGGACAGGGGGCCTGGAAACACCATATATTTT
few TRBJ1-3 TRBV3-1/TRBV3-2 - CASKLYSGNTIYF TGTGCCAGCAAGCTTTACTCTGGAAACACCATATATTTT
few TRBJ2-1 TRBV28 - CASSFRTARNEQFF TGTGCCAGCAGTTTCCGGACAGCGCGGAATGAGCAGTTCTTC
- TRBJ1-1 TRBV5-1 - CASSRNPENTEAFF TGCGCCAGCAGCCGCAATCCAGAGAACACTGAAGCTTTCTTT
- TRBJ1-2 TRBV18 - CASSPLMDSSGNGYTF TGTGCCAGCTCACCACTGATGGACAGTTCGGGGAATGGCTACACCTTC
- TRBJ2-1 TRBV7-8 TRBD2 CASSPTFAGGWLYNEQFF TGTGCCAGCAGCCCAACCTTTGCGGGGGGCTGGCTCTACAATGAGCAGTTCTTC
once TRBJ1-5 TRBV10-2 - CASSESLSRNQPQHF TGCGCCAGCAGTGAGTCTTTAAGCCGCAATCAGCCCCAGCATTTT
- TRBJ1-1 TRBV7-2 TRBD1 CASSLPQGARGEAFF TGTGCCAGCAGCCTCCCGCAGGGGGCGCGGGGGGAAGCTTTCTTT
- TRBJ1-1 TRBV6-5 TRBD1 CASRLDRGRTEAFF TGTGCCAGCAGACTAGACAGGGGACGCACTGAAGCTTTCTTT
- TRBJ2-1 TRBV19 TRBD2 CASSPGLRTSGYNEQFF TGTGCCAGTAGCCCTGGGCTGAGGACTAGCGGTTACAATGAGCAGTTCTTC
- TRBJ1-1 TRBV21-1 - CASSRLSTEAFF TGTGCCAGCAGTAGATTATCCACTGAAGCTTTCTTT
- TRBJ1-2 TRBV5-1 - CASSLERGGYTF TGCGCCAGCAGCCTGGAAAGGGGTGGCTACACCTTC
- TRBJ2-3 TRBV7-6 TRBD1 CASSWTGAGTDTQYF TGTGCCAGCAGCTGGACAGGGGCCGGCACAGATACGCAGTATTTT
- TRBJ2-7 TRBV9 - CASSLGQPLSYEQYF TGTGCCAGCAGCCTGGGCCAGCCACTCTCCTACGAGCAGTACTTC
- TRBJ1-5 TRBV19 - CASSTTDIGNQPQHF TGTGCCAGTAGTACCACAGACATTGGCAATCAGCCCCAGCATTTT
- TRBJ2-5 TRBV18 TRBD1 CASSRRQGETQYF TGTGCCAGCTCAAGAAGACAGGGGGAGACCCAGTACTTC
- TRBJ1-2 TRBV11-2 - CASSLGSWQNNYGYTF TGTGCCAGCAGCTTAGGTTCGTGGCAAAACAACTATGGCTACACCTTC
once TRBJ1-4 TRBV6-5 TRBD1 CASRDRTEKLFF TGTGCCAGCAGGGACAGGACTGAAAAACTGTTTTTT
- TRBJ2-7 TRBV7-2 TRBD2 CASSLDRGGTSGGRYEQYF TGTGCCAGCAGCTTAGATAGAGGAGGGACTAGCGGGGGACGCTACGAGCAGTACTTC
- TRBJ2-5 TRBV11-3 TRBD1 CASSLGTGAGAETQYF TGTGCCAGCAGCTTAGGAACAGGGGCAGGAGCTGAGACCCAGTACTTC
- TRBJ2-1 TRBV9 - CASSVSPSAEQFF TGTGCCAGCAGCGTTAGTCCTAGCGCTGAGCAGTTCTTC
- TRBJ2-7 TRBV3-1/TRBV3-2 - CASSQGWDIYEQYF TGTGCCAGCAGCCAGGGCTGGGACATCTACGAGCAGTACTTC
- TRBJ2-7 TRBV6-5 - CASKAGMNEQYF TGTGCCAGCAAGGCAGGGATGAACGAGCAGTACTTC
- TRBJ2-3 TRBV6-2/TRBV6-3 - CASSPTADTQYF TGTGCCAGCAGTCCCACGGCAGATACGCAGTATTTT
- TRBJ1-1 TRBV9 - CASSADFRSENTEAFF TGTGCCAGCAGCGCCGACTTCCGGTCGGAGAACACTGAAGCTTTCTTT
- TRBJ2-5 TRBV7-2 TRBD2 CASSQRRLAGGRETQYF TGTGCCAGCAGCCAAAGGCGACTAGCGGGGGGAAGAGAGACCCAGTACTTC
once TRBJ2-5 TRBV4-3 - CASSQDNSGRETQYF TGCGCCAGCAGCCAAGATAACTCGGGTCGCGAGACCCAGTACTTC
once TRBJ2-4 TRBV25-1 TRBD2 CASSEYSGGYAKNIQYF TGTGCCAGCAGTGAATACTCGGGGGGATACGCCAAAAACATTCAGTACTTC
- TRBJ2-3 TRBV7-3 TRBD2 CASSFQPGQVILAGGPDTQYF TGTGCCAGCAGCTTCCAACCCGGACAGGTAATACTAGCGGGAGGCCCAGATACGCAGTATTTT
- TRBJ1-2 TRBV27 - CASSSTGPMGYGYTF TGTGCCAGCAGTTCAACAGGGCCCATGGGCTATGGCTACACCTTC
- TRBJ2-7 TRBV5-1 - CASSLGLQYEQYF TGCGCCAGCAGCTTAGGACTCCAGTACGAGCAGTACTTC
- TRBJ1-1 TRBV28 - CASSPTGYTEAFF TGTGCCAGCAGCCCCACAGGGTACACTGAAGCTTTCTTT
- TRBJ1-4 TRBV7-9 TRBD1 CASSFTGGVNEKLFF TGTGCCAGCAGCTTCACAGGGGGGGTTAATGAAAAACTGTTTTTT
- TRBJ1-6 TRBV7-3 - CASSLLGGESPLHF TGTGCCAGCAGCTTACTAGGGGGAGAATCACCCCTCCACTTT
few TRBJ2-7 TRBV18 - CASSPESSYEQYF TGTGCCAGCTCACCAGAGAGCTCCTACGAGCAGTACTTC
few TRBJ1-5 TRBV2 - CASSAEGGNQPQHF TGTGCCAGCAGTGCGGAGGGAGGGAACCAGCCCCAGCATTTT
- TRBJ2-7 TRBV2 TRBD1 CASSDGTGAFEQYF TGTGCCAGCAGTGATGGGACAGGGGCATTCGAGCAGTACTTC
- TRBJ2-2 TRBV3-1/TRBV3-2 - CASSQATGLGGTGELFF TGTGCCAGCAGCCAAGCTACAGGACTAGGGGGTACCGGGGAGCTGTTTTTT
- TRBJ1-2 TRBV3-1/TRBV3-2 - CASSQSGARGYTF TGTGCCAGCAGCCAATCAGGGGCGAGGGGCTACACCTTC
- TRBJ1-2 TRBV6-6 TRBD1 CASTTGGSEGYTF TGTGCCAGCACCACAGGGGGTTCTGAGGGCTACACCTTC
- TRBJ2-5 TRBV6-5 TRBD1 CASSSGTGGFETQYF TGTGCCAGCAGTTCTGGGACAGGGGGATTTGAGACCCAGTACTTC
- TRBJ1-6 TRBV19 - CASGQFYNSPLHF TGTGCCAGCGGACAGTTTTATAATTCACCCCTCCACTTT
- TRBJ1-2 TRBV3-1/TRBV3-2 - CASSQDPGAAGGYTF TGTGCCAGCAGCCAAGATCCTGGGGCTGCGGGGGGCTACACCTTC
- TRBJ2-7 TRBV5-5 - CASSLARQGLSYEQYF TGTGCCAGCAGCTTGGCCAGGCAGGGGTTATCCTACGAGCAGTACTTC